This TCR beta chain comes out of a study of OX40 agonist ivuxolimab in advanced cancers. Turning to the study itself: Hepatocellular carcinoma, melanoma, renal cell or head and neck cancer was diagnosed in the dose-escalation patients. A male proportion of over 70% was recorded, with mean age approximately 60 years and range about 23 to 80. Broader study findings: Low normalized T-cell clonal expansion also characterized some of the nonresponders. By week 6 at 0.1 to 3.0 mg/kg, blood CD4+ and CD8+ T cells had expanded clonally.

A note on this clone: Its antigen is unknown.

This CDR3 region has 15 residues. Germline V gives CDR1 MNHEY, CDR2 SVGAGI. Germline trimming cut 6 bases from V and 10 bases from J; bases unmatched to any gene: 12. The method was immunoSEQ multiplex PCR; TCRdb's version includes in-frame clones alone and lacks a portion of them. This sample has just under 85,000 clones, with over 65% found just once. The clonotype originates from an adult with an advanced solid tumor such as melanoma, head and neck, liver or kidney cancer. V usage is TRBV6-5 and J usage is TRBJ2-1; TRBD2 aligns across 10 bases. Sequenced material: CD4+ or CD8+ T cells sorted from blood, taken in a trial of the OX40 agonist ivuxolimab. The CDR3 DNA sequence: TGTGCCAGCAGGTTAAGCCTAGCGGGGGCTGGGGAGCAGTTCTTC. Translation gives CASRLSLAGAGEQFF.